A single sample gave rise to the 21 T cell receptor beta chains below, sequenced in a study of response to subunit inactivated influenza vaccine. TCRdb processed the RT-PCR reads anew with MiXCR; each CDR3 protein has one entry. The table has 500,000 or so distinct CDR3 sequences, approximately 15% seen once; the top ten hold less than 4%. The sample here was CD4+ T cells sorted from PBMCs, taken roughly 24 months after vaccination. The receptors stem from a man aged 50 to 69 who received an inactivated influenza vaccine.

This clonotype came up a few times. This chain joins TRBV28 and TRBJ2-5; D is undetermined. Germline CDR1 reads MDHEN; CDR2 reads SYDVKM. The V end was cut by 3 bases, the J end by 2 bases, with 10 bases between. This CDR3 has 14 residues. Written as DNA, the CDR3 is TGTGCCAGCAGTTTTGTGGCTCCGCAAGAGACCCAGTACTTC. It yields the protein CASSFVAPQETQYF.

Ten or more counts support this clonotype. The V gene is TRBV12-3 or TRBV12-4, the J gene TRBJ2-3; D might be TRBD1 or TRBD2, each matching 5 bases. The CDR3 spans 12 residues. Trimming shortened V by 4 bases and J by 11 bases, and 13 bases separated the two germline ends. The CDR3 protein is CASSSQGPGQYF. Written as DNA, the CDR3 is TGTGCCAGCAGTTCCCAGGGACCTGGGCAGTATTTT.

This clonotype occurred a few times. The V call is TRBV24-1, the J call TRBJ2-2; possibly TRBD1 or TRBD2 for D (5 bases each). Trimming removed 5 bases at V and 7 bases at J, with 10 bases between. The CDR3 is 13 residues long. Germline V gene data show CDR1 as KGHDR and CDR2 as SFDVKD. CDR3 protein: CATSAPGRGELFF. The CDR3 DNA reads as TGTGCCACCAGTGCGCCGGGGCGCGGGGAGCTGTTTTTT.

This clonotype came up a few times. The chain is built from TRBV12-3 or TRBV12-4 and TRBJ2-5; D possibly corresponds to TRBD1 (6 bases). This CDR3 spans 15 amino acids. The V end lost 3 bases, the J end lost 2 bases, and 13 bases lay between the germline ends. This CDR3 is CASSFPAGQQETQYF. The CDR3 nucleotides read TGTGCCAGCAGTTTCCCCGCTGGACAGCAAGAGACCCAGTACTTC.

This clonotype has a handful of counts. The rearrangement links TRBV29-1 to TRBJ2-3; the D call may be TRBD1 or TRBD2 (5 bases each). Germline assignment: CDR1 SQVTM and CDR2 ANQGSEA. The length of the CDR3 is 13 residues. The V gene lost 6 bases and the J gene lost 10 bases, with 20 bases spanning the gap. The DNA of the CDR3 is TGCAGCGTAATTTACCTGGGGGATTTGGCGCAGTATTTT. This sequence encodes CSVIYLGDLAQYF.

This clonotype was picked up a small number of times. The chain carries TRBV29-1 and TRBJ2-7, with TRBD1 identical over 11 bases. V dropped 8 bases and J dropped 4; count of bases not matched to a gene: 4. The length of the CDR3 is 12 residues. Looked up from germline, CDR1 is SQVTM and CDR2 is ANQGSEA. In DNA form, the CDR3 reads TGCAGCTTTCGGGACAGGGGGTACGAGCAGTACTTC. It is translated as CSFRDRGYEQYF.

This clonotype occurred a few times. The chain joins TRBV27 to TRBJ2-7, with 9 nucleotides matching TRBD1. CDR3 length equals 18 residues. Germline assignment: CDR1 MNHEY and CDR2 SMNVEV (reference sequence). With V trimmed by 4 bases and J by 5 bases, 18 bases remained unmatched. The CDR3 DNA reads TGTGCCAGCAGTTGGGCCTTACCCTCCGGGACAGGGAGGGACGAGCAGTACTTC. It encodes CASSWALPSGTGRDEQYF.

This clonotype was observed a handful of times. This sequence joins TRBV7-2 and TRBJ2-7; D is undetermined. V was clipped by 1 base and J by 5 bases, with 9 bases between them. Germline CDR1 reads SGHTA; CDR2 reads FQGNSA. The CDR3 consists of 13 residues. The CDR3, as DNA: TGTGCCAGCAGCTTAGGATATAGGGACGAGCAGTACTTC. This codes for CASSLGYRDEQYF. Based on the CDR3 plus reference TRBV7-2 and TRBJ2-7, the full variable domain is GAGVSQSPSNKVTEKGKDVELRCDPISGHTALYWYRQSLGQGLEFLIYFQGNSAPDKSGLPSDRFSAERTGGSVSTLTIQRTQQEDSAVYLCASSLGYRDEQYFGPGTRLTVT.

In its sample, this clonotype was seen many times. The CDR3, as DNA: TGCAGTGCTAGGGATAGGACAGGGGGGATCAATCAGCCCCAGCATTTT. This gives the protein CSARDRTGGINQPQHF. The rearrangement joins TRBV20-1 to TRBJ1-5; TRBD1 agrees at 10 bases. V was pared by 3 bases and J by 3 bases, with 8 bases of the junction left unmatched. Germline V gene sequence: CDR1 DFQATT, CDR2 SNEGSKA (reference sequence). The CDR3 spans 16 residues.

The chain links TRBV6-5 to TRBJ1-3, with D hard to call. Germline V lookup: CDR1 MNHEY, CDR2 SVGAGI. CDR3 size: 16 residues. Trimming pared 2 bases from V and 0 bases from J, leaving 11 bases between. The CDR3 sequence: CASSYPPGDSGNTIYF. CDR3 nucleotides: TGTGCCAGCAGTTACCCCCCGGGTGACTCTGGAAACACCATATATTTT.

This clonotype was recorded many times. The V gene is TRBV7-9, the J gene TRBJ1-4, with 10 bases fitting TRBD1. Losses at the gene ends were 3 bases for V and 8 bases for J; bases not matched to a gene: 6. This CDR3 is built from 15 residues. Germline V gene lookup returns CDR1 SEHNR and CDR2 FQNEAQ (reference sequence). The CDR3 region is CASSLPGQGSEKLFF. The CDR3, as DNA: TGTGCCAGCAGCTTGCCGGGACAGGGGAGCGAAAAACTGTTTTTT.

V usage is TRBV18 and J usage is TRBJ2-3; TRBD2 aligns across 11 bases. This CDR3 region has 17 residues. Germline CDR1 KGHSH, CDR2 LQKENI. J lost 4 bases, V lost 3 bases, and 9 bases had no gene match. CDR3 in amino acids: CASSPTSGGRGADTQYF. The CDR3 region has the DNA TGTGCCAGCTCACCCACTAGCGGGGGACGCGGGGCAGATACGCAGTATTTT. Using reference TRBV18 and TRBJ2-3 for the parts outside the CDR3, the full variable domain is NAGVMQNPRHLVRRRGQEARLRCSPMKGHSHVYWYRQLPEEGLKFMVYLQKENIIDESGMPKERFSAEFPKEGPSILRIQQVVRGDSAAYFCASSPTSGGRGADTQYFGPGTRLTVL.

The gene calls are TRBV11-2 and TRBJ2-5; unclear D gene. Per the germline V gene, CDR1 is SGHAT and CDR2 is FQNNGV. The CDR3 covers 14 residues. The V end lost 1 base, the J end lost 2 bases, and 8 bases lay between the germline ends. The CDR3 reads CASSLGALQETQYF. The CDR3 region has the DNA TGTGCCAGCAGCTTAGGGGCCCTGCAAGAGACCCAGTACTTC.

This clonotype has ten or more counts. The chain is built from TRBV3-1 and TRBJ1-1; a possible D gene is TRBD1 (5 bases). V lost 4 bases and J lost 4, with 7 bases in between. Germline CDR1 LGHDT, CDR2 YNNKEL (reference sequence). The CDR3 is 12 amino acids. The CDR3 DNA sequence: TGTGCCAGCAGCCCGCAGGGCACTGAAGCTTTCTTT. The encoded protein is CASSPQGTEAFF.

The genes are TRBV7-2 and TRBJ2-1; perhaps TRBD1 as D (5 bases). CDR3 length: 12 residues. V shed 1 base and J shed 10 bases, with 8 bases lying between them. CDR1 is SGHTA and CDR2 is FQGNSA in the germline V gene. Written as DNA, the CDR3 is TGTGCCAGCAGCTTAGGGACAATAGAGCAGTTCTTC. The encoded protein is CASSLGTIEQFF.

There are a few counts of this clonotype. The V and J genes are TRBV12-3 or TRBV12-4 and TRBJ2-7; D possibly corresponds to TRBD1 (5 bases). Trimming stripped 7 bases from V and 3 bases from J, with 10 bases between. This CDR3 is 12 amino acids long. This CDR3 reads CASKGVNYEQYF. DNA of the CDR3: TGTGCCAGCAAAGGGGTCAACTACGAGCAGTACTTC.

This clonotype was observed a handful of times. This chain's CDR3 is CASSPPTGQGRRDEQFF. In DNA form, the CDR3 reads TGTGCCAGCTCACCACCGACGGGACAGGGTCGTAGGGATGAGCAGTTCTTC. The rearrangement links TRBV18 to TRBJ2-1; 9 bases line up with TRBD1. Trimming cost V 0 bases and J 8 bases; bases outside gene matches: 11. CDR3 length: 17 residues. Germline assignment: CDR1 KGHSH and CDR2 LQKENI.

This chain uses TRBV28 with TRBJ1-3, with D possibly TRBD1 on 5 matching bases. The CDR3 sequence is 19 residues long. V shed 6 bases and J shed 0 bases, with 24 bases lying between them. Germline V lookup: CDR1 MDHEN, CDR2 SYDVKM. CDR3 in DNA: TGTGCCAGCAGCGCAGACCATACCCCTCGACAGAGCTCTGGAAACACCATATATTTT. This sequence encodes CASSADHTPRQSSGNTIYF.

The chain combines TRBV12-5 with TRBJ1-1; TRBD1 aligns across 11 bases. Germline trimming cut 6 bases from V and 4 bases from J; bases unmatched to any gene: 4. The germline V gene has CDR1 LGHNT and CDR2 FRNRAP. The CDR3 contains 14 residues. In nucleotides, the CDR3 is TGTGCTAGTGGGCCGGGACAGGGGGGCACTGAAGCTTTCTTT. It codes for CASGPGQGGTEAFF.

This clonotype was found a few times. This chain links TRBV9 with TRBJ2-1, with 8 positions matching TRBD2. This CDR3 is 16 amino acids long. Germline CDR1 is SGDLS and CDR2 is YYNGEE. The V gene end was trimmed by 0 bases and the J gene end by 6 bases; junction bases not matched to a gene: 8. CDR3 in amino acids: CASSVGGAGGFNEQFF. For the CDR3, the DNA is TGTGCCAGCAGCGTAGGCGGCGCGGGAGGCTTCAATGAGCAGTTCTTC. Together with reference TRBV9 and TRBJ2-1, the CDR3 gives the full variable domain: DSGVTQTPKHLITATGQRVTLRCSPRSGDLSVYWYQQSLDQGLQFLIQYYNGEERAKGNILERFSAQQFPDLHSELNLSSLELGDSALYFCASSVGGAGGFNEQFFGPGTRLTVL.

This chain joins TRBV6-2 or TRBV6-3 and TRBJ2-2; D uncertain. The CDR3 length is 15 residues. In germline, CDR1 is MNHEY, CDR2 SVGEGT. Trimming took off 8 bases at V and 5 bases at J, with 18 bases between the two ends. CDR3 DNA sequence: TGTGCCAGCGGAACTCGGGTAGGGTTGACCGGGGAGCTGTTTTTT. This gives the protein CASGTRVGLTGELFF.